This is a list of T cell receptor beta chains from one sample in a study of blood T cell repertoires in COVID-19. Only in-frame clones appear in the TCRdb table, and some are missing; sequencing was by immunoSEQ multiplex PCR. Of tens of thousands of clones in the sample, 85% to 90% are singletons; the top ten hold roughly 15%. Sequenced material: peripheral blood. These receptors originate from a woman aged 55 to 70 with active COVID-19. CDR3s include the opening cysteine and the closing phenylalanine or tryptophan. The D gene is left open where the match is weak. Clone size is given for some rows only: seen once, a few or many times, or a class if the clone is expanded.

j_call d_call v_call clone_size cdr3_length cdr3_nt cdr3_aa
TRBJ1-5 . TRBV10-3 . 17 TGTGCCATCAGTGAGTCTGTGGGGGCGGGGGCCAATCAGCCCCAGCATTTT CAISESVGAGANQPQHF
TRBJ1-1 . TRBV7-9 . 14 TGTGCCAGCAGTTGGCGGGGCATGAACACTGAAGCTTTCTTT CASSWRGMNTEAFF
TRBJ2-1 TRBD1 TRBV6-5 . 14 TGTGCCAGCAGCCGCCCAGGGGGCTACAATGAGCAGTTCTTC CASSRPGGYNEQFF
TRBJ1-2 . TRBV7-8 . 13 TGTGCCAGCAGCTTAGGGCAGGGGAATGGCTACACCTTC CASSLGQGNGYTF
TRBJ2-2 . TRBV15 . 17 TGTGCCACCAGCAGAGAGCCCAGGCCATCGAACACCGGGGAGCTGTTTTTT CATSREPRPSNTGELFF
TRBJ1-6 . TRBV28 once 18 TGTGCCAGCAGTTGGGGCCGAACAGGGAGCTCCTATAATTCACCCCTCCACTTT CASSWGRTGSSYNSPLHF
TRBJ2-3 TRBD1 TRBV5-6 . 15 TGTGCCAGCAGCTTCCTCTCGGGACAGGAATATACGCAGTATTTT CASSFLSGQEYTQYF
TRBJ1-1 . TRBV7-8 . 15 TGTGCCAGCAGCTTCGCAGGGCAAAGGAACACTGAAGCTTTCTTT CASSFAGQRNTEAFF
TRBJ2-5 TRBD1 TRBV11-2 . 14 TGTGCCAGCCGAACCAGGGACAGCCAAGAGACCCAGTACTTC CASRTRDSQETQYF
TRBJ2-1 . TRBV11-3 once 15 TGTGCCAGCAGCTTAGGGGGGGGCACCTACAATGAGCAGTTCTTC CASSLGGGTYNEQFF